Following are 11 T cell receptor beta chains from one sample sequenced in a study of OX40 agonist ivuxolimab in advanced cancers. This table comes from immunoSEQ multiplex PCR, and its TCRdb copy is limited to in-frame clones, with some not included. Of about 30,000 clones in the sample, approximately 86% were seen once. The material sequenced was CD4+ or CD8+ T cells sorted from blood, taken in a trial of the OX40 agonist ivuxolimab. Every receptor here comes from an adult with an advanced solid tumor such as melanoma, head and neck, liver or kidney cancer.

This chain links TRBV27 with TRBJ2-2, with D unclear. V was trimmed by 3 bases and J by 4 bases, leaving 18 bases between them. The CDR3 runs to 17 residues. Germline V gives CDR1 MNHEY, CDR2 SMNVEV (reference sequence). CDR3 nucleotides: TGTGCCAGCAGTTTGATCGAGACCTTTGCGAGCACCGGGGAGCTGTTTTTT. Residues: CASSLIETFASTGELFF.

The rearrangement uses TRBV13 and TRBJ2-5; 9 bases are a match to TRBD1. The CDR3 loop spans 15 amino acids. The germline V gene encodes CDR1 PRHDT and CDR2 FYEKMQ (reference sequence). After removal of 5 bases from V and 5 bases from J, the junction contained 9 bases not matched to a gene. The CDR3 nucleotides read TGTGCCAGCAGCGGCAAGGACAGGGGCTTCGAGACCCAGTACTTC. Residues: CASSGKDRGFETQYF. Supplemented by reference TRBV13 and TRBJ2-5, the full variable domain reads AAGVIQSPRHLIKEKRETATLKCYPIPRHDTVYWYQQGPGQDPQFLISFYEKMQSDKGSIPDRFSAQQFSDYHSELNMSSLELGDSALYFCASSGKDRGFETQYFGPGTRLLVL.

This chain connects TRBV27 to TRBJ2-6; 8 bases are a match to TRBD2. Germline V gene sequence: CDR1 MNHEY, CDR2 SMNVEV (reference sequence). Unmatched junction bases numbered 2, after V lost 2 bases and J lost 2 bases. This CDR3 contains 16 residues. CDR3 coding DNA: TGTGCCAGCAGTTTACCCGGGGGGGCTGGGGCCAACGTCCTGACTTTC. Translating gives CASSLPGGAGANVLTF.

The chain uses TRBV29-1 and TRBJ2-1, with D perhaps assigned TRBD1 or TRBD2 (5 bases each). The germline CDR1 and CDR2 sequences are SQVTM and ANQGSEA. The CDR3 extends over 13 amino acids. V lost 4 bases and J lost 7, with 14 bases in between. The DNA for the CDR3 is TGCAGCGTTGTGGGACCCCGAGAAAATGAGCAGTTCTTC. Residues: CSVVGPRENEQFF.

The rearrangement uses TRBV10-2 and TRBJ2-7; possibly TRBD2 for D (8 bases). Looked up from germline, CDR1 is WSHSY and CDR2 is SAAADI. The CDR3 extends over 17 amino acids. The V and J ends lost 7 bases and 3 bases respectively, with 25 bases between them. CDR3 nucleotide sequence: TGCGCCAGCACCTCGGGGGGGGAACAGGGGAACGACTACGAGCAGTACTTC. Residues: CASTSGGEQGNDYEQYF.

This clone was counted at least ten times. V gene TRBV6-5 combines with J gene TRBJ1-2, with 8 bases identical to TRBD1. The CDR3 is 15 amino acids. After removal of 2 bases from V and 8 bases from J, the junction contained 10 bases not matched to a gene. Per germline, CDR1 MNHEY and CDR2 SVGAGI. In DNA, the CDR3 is TGTGCCAGCAGTTACCCGACAGGGGAGGGTTGGGGCTACACCTTC. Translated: CASSYPTGEGWGYTF.

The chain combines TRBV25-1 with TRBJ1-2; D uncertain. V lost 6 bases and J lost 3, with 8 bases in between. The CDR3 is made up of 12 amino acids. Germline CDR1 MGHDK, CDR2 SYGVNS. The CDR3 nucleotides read TGTGCCAGCAGCCCAAATGACTATGGCTACACCTTC. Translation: CASSPNDYGYTF.

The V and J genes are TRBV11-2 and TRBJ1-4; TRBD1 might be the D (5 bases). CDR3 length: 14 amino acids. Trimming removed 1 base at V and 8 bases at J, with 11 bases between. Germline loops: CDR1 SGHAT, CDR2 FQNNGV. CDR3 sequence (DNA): TGTGCCAGCAGCTTAGGGAGGGGTTACGAAAAACTGTTTTTT. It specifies CASSLGRGYEKLFF.

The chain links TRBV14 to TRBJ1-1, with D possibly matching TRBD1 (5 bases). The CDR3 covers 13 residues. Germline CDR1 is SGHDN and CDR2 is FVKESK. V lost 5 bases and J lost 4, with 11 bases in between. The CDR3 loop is CASSAEGRTEAFF. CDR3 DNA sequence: TGTGCCAGCAGCGCTGAGGGACGCACTGAAGCTTTCTTT. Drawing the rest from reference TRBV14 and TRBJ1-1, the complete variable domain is EAGVTQFPSHSVIEKGQTVTLRCDPISGHDNLYWYRRVMGKEIKFLLHFVKESKQDESGMPNNRFLAERTGGTYSTLKVQPAELEDSGVYFCASSAEGRTEAFFGQGTRLTVV.

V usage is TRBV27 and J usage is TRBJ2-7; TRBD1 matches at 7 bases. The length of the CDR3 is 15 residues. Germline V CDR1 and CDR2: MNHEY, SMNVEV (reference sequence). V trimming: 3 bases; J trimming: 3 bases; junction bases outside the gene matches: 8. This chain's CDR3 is CASSFLAQGDYEQYF. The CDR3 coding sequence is TGTGCCAGCAGTTTTTTGGCGCAGGGGGACTACGAGCAGTACTTC.

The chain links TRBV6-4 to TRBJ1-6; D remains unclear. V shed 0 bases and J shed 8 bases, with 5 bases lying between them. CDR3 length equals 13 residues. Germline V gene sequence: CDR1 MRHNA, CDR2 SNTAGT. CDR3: CASSDSRYSPLHF. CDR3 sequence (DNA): TGTGCCAGCAGTGACTCACGGTATTCACCCCTCCACTTT.